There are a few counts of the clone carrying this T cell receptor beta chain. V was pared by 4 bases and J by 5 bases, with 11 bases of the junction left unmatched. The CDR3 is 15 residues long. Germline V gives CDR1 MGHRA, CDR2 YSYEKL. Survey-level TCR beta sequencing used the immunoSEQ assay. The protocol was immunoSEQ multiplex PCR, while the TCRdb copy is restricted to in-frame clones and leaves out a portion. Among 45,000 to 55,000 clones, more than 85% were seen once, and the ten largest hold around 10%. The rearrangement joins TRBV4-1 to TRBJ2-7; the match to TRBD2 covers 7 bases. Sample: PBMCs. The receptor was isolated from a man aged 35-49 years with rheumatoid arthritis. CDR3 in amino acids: CASSLSRTSGNEQYF. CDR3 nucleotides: TGCGCCAGCAGCCTCAGCCGGACTAGTGGTAACGAGCAGTACTTC.